The clone carrying this T cell receptor beta chain has ten or more counts. Its target is unknown. V lost 0 bases, J lost 3 bases, and 9 bases stayed unmatched. The germline V gene has CDR1 MGHRA and CDR2 YSYEKL. This CDR3 is built from 17 residues. It was CD45RO-negative cells, positively selected for CCR7, that made up naive CD8 cells, with terminally differentiated effector memory CD45RA+ cells excluded. This specimen belongs to a study of shared clonotypes between healthy human individuals. Study outcomes and limitations: Several donors showed sharing of approximately 5% of naive CD4 clonotypes.

Method: immunoSEQ multiplex PCR; TCRdb's copy keeps in-frame clones and lacks some. Of about 2.1 million clones in the sample, about 93% are singletons; the top ten hold approximately 1.7%. The chain is built from TRBV4-1 and TRBJ2-7, with TRBD2 matching 9 bases. The receptor was derived from a man between 18 and 29 years old in good health. Some clones in this sample may be carry-over from other donors' samples. Sequenced material: naive CD8+ T cells from PBMCs. CDR3 loop: CASSQERRAGGIYEQYF. The CDR3 region has the DNA TGCGCCAGCAGCCAAGAGCGGAGGGCGGGAGGGATCTACGAGCAGTACTTC.